These 29 T cell receptor beta chains were sequenced from one sample in a study of blood T cell repertoires in COVID-19. Sequencing was performed with immunoSEQ multiplex PCR; in TCRdb, only in-frame clones are kept and a portion is missing. The sample holds over 200,000 clones, around nine tenths seen once. The sample taken for sequencing was peripheral blood. The receptor source for this set is a man aged 55 to 70 who had recovered from COVID-19.

This clone was seen a single time. The chain employs TRBV3-1 (or the pseudogene TRBV3-2) and TRBJ2-5, with 8 nucleotides matching TRBD1. Germline V gives CDR1 LGHDT, CDR2 YNNKEL (reference sequence). J lost 6 bases, V lost 1 base, and 4 bases had no gene match. There are 14 residues in the CDR3. The CDR3 is CASSQVDRGKTQYF. The CDR3 bases are TGTGCCAGCAGCCAAGTCGACAGGGGAAAGACCCAGTACTTC.

There are a few counts of this clone. This rearrangement joins TRBV30 to TRBJ1-6; a weak D match, TRBD1 (6 bases). CDR1 is GTSNPN and CDR2 is SVGIG in the germline V gene (reference sequence). This CDR3 spans 13 amino acids. The V end was cut by 3 bases, the J end by 10 bases, with 13 bases between. CDR3 loop: CAWRRQGQSPLHF. The DNA for the CDR3 is TGTGCCTGGAGGCGGCAGGGGCAATCACCCCTCCACTTT.

This clone has a single count. The chain uses TRBV5-1 and TRBJ2-1; a weak D match, TRBD2 (6 bases). The V gene lost 0 bases and the J gene lost 5 bases, with 12 bases spanning the gap. In germline, CDR1 is SGHRS, CDR2 YFSETQ. There are 15 residues in the CDR3. Here the CDR3 reads CASSLGWREDNEQFF. The CDR3 DNA reads as TGCGCCAGCAGCTTGGGCTGGCGGGAAGACAATGAGCAGTTCTTC.

This chain joins TRBV11-1 and TRBJ2-2; D is ambiguous. The CDR3 spans 16 residues. Trimming shortened V by 5 bases and J by 6 bases, and 19 bases separated the two germline ends. The germline V gene has CDR1 SGHAT and CDR2 FQDESV (reference sequence). The CDR3 region has the DNA TGTGCCAGCAGCCCCAATGGAAGGAGCGACGCCGGGGAGCTGTTTTTT. Protein: CASSPNGRSDAGELFF. Looking up the rest from reference TRBV11-1 and TRBJ2-2 gives the full variable domain: EAEVAQSPRYKITEKSQAVAFWCDPISGHATLYWYRQILGQGPELLVQFQDESVVDDSQLPKDRFSAERLKGVDSTLKIQPAELGDSAMYLCASSPNGRSDAGELFFGEGSRLTVL.

The chain couples TRBV5-1 to TRBJ2-7; 12 bases align to TRBD2. The V and J ends lost 4 bases and 2 bases, in that order; junction bases with no gene match: 7. Per the germline V gene, CDR1 is SGHRS and CDR2 is YFSETQ. The CDR3 contains 16 residues. The DNA for the CDR3 is TGCGCCAGCAGCCCTGGGACTAGCGGGTTACCCTACGAGCAGTACTTC. It encodes CASSPGTSGLPYEQYF.

This sequence joins TRBV7-2 and TRBJ2-1, with D possibly being TRBD1 (7 bases). Trimming shortened V by 0 bases and J by 2 bases, and 11 bases separated the two germline ends. The CDR3 has 16 residues. Germline V gives CDR1 SGHTA, CDR2 FQGNSA. CDR3 sequence reads: CASSLASRGAYNEQFF. The CDR3 DNA reads as TGTGCCAGCAGCTTAGCGTCCAGGGGGGCCTACAATGAGCAGTTCTTC.

Of note for this clone: Different DNA sequences within this sample yield the same CDR3. The chain links TRBV9 to TRBJ2-5; TRBD1 matches at 7 bases. The CDR3 is made up of 14 amino acids. The V gene's germline CDR1 is SGDLS and CDR2 YYNGEE. After removal of 2 bases from V and 2 bases from J, the junction contained 3 bases not matched to a gene. The CDR3 loop is CASSVRGQQETQYF. As DNA, the CDR3 is TGTGCCAGCAGCGTGAGGGGACAGCAAGAGACCCAGTACTTC. Filled out from reference TRBV9 and TRBJ2-5, the complete variable domain reads DSGVTQTPKHLITATGQRVTLRCSPRSGDLSVYWYQQSLDQGLQFLIQYYNGEERAKGNILERFSAQQFPDLHSELNLSSLELGDSALYFCASSVRGQQETQYFGPGTRLLVL.

The rearrangement uses TRBV9 and TRBJ2-2; D not resolved. The CDR3 consists of 15 residues. CDR1 and CDR2 (germline): SGDLS, YYNGEE. V lost 0 bases to trimming and J lost 0 bases, with 6 bases between them. DNA of the CDR3: TGTGCCAGCAGCGTAGCTCCGGCGAACACCGGGGAGCTGTTTTTT. Encoded protein: CASSVAPANTGELFF.

The V and J genes are TRBV19 and TRBJ2-2; 9 bases are a match to TRBD1. Germline V gene sequence: CDR1 LNHDA, CDR2 SQIVND (reference sequence). The V segment lost 3 bases and the J segment 7 bases; nucleotides outside the gene matches: 12. The CDR3 has 17 residues. The CDR3 reads CASSIPTGGKGYGELFF. In DNA, the CDR3 is TGTGCCAGTAGTATCCCCACAGGGGGCAAGGGGTACGGGGAGCTGTTTTTT.

The gene calls are TRBV6-6 and TRBJ1-5, with no clear D. V gave up 7 bases and J gave up 4 bases, with 17 bases separating them. This CDR3 is 15 amino acids long. Germline CDR1 reads MNHNY; CDR2 reads SVGAGI (reference sequence). CDR3: CASNRPPGRNQPQHF. CDR3 nucleotide sequence: TGTGCCAGCAATAGGCCCCCCGGGAGAAATCAGCCCCAGCATTTT.

This sequence joins TRBV7-2 and TRBJ1-2, with 7 bases that match TRBD1. Trimming cost V 5 bases and J 1 base; bases outside gene matches: 10. There are 16 residues in the CDR3. The germline CDR1 and CDR2 sequences are SGHTA and FQGNSA. The CDR3 here is CASSPNRGPLNYGYTF. For the CDR3, the DNA is TGTGCCAGCAGCCCGAACAGGGGTCCGCTTAACTATGGCTACACCTTC.

The chain has TRBV7-9 and TRBJ1-6; D not resolved. The CDR3 totals 14 residues. V was cut by 3 bases and J by 6 bases, with 9 bases left in between. Per the germline V gene, CDR1 is SEHNR and CDR2 is FQNEAQ (reference sequence). CDR3 nucleotides: TGTGCCAGCAGCTTGCTCGGGAGTAATTCACCCCTCCACTTT. Encoded protein: CASSLLGSNSPLHF.

The gene calls are TRBV11-2 and TRBJ2-5, with TRBD2 matching 7 bases. There are 14 residues in the CDR3. In germline, CDR1 is SGHAT, CDR2 FQNNGV. With 3 bases clipped from V and 4 bases from J, the junction kept 5 bases outside the gene matches. CDR3 region: CASSFGGGTETQYF. CDR3 coding DNA: TGTGCCAGCAGCTTTGGGGGGGGGACAGAGACCCAGTACTTC.

The gene calls are TRBV11-3 and TRBJ2-3; D remains ambiguous. CDR1 and CDR2 from the germline V gene are SGHNT and YENEEA. CDR3 length equals 12 residues. Trimming shortened V by 8 bases and J by 5 bases, and 11 bases separated the two germline ends. The CDR3 here is CASSSGGDTQYF. CDR3 nucleotide sequence: TGTGCCAGCTCTTCCGGCGGAGATACGCAGTATTTT.

The rearrangement uses TRBV7-9 and TRBJ2-3; TRBD2 agrees at 7 bases. The V and J ends lost 5 bases and 0 bases, in that order; junction bases with no gene match: 8. Germline CDR1 SEHNR, CDR2 FQNEAQ (reference sequence). The CDR3 loop spans 16 amino acids. The DNA of the CDR3 is TGTGCCAGCAGCCCCGGGGTTAGCGGGAGCACAGATACGCAGTATTTT. This gives the protein CASSPGVSGSTDTQYF.

In this sample, this clone turned up a few times. This sequence joins TRBV5-8 and TRBJ2-5, with a possible D match to TRBD2 (5 bases). Looked up from germline, CDR1 is SGHTS and CDR2 is YDEGEE. The CDR3 has 16 residues. V dropped 0 bases and J dropped 4 bases, with 16 bases sitting between them. CDR3 DNA sequence: TGTGCCAGCAGCTTGGGGGGAAGGGCCGGGGTAGAGACCCAGTACTTC. Protein sequence: CASSLGGRAGVETQYF.

This clone was seen once. The rearrangement joins TRBV7-3 to TRBJ2-5; 9 bases agree with TRBD2. The ends lost 2 bases at V and 4 bases at J; junction bases unmatched: 8. This CDR3 has 16 residues. Germline V gene lookup returns CDR1 SGHTA and CDR2 FQGTGA. The CDR3 protein is CASSLVPSGTGETQYF. The CDR3 nucleotides read TGTGCCAGCAGCTTAGTCCCTAGCGGGACCGGAGAGACCCAGTACTTC.

The chain links TRBV19 to TRBJ2-2; the D is unclear. CDR1 is LNHDA, CDR2 SQIVND, per germline (reference sequence). Trimming cost V 3 bases and J 0 bases, with 5 bases left between them. This CDR3 is 14 amino acids long. The CDR3 spells CASSIGANTGELFF. The CDR3 DNA reads TGTGCCAGTAGTATCGGTGCGAACACCGGGGAGCTGTTTTTT.

The chain has TRBV6-6 and TRBJ2-2; TRBD1 matches at 7 bases. The V gene end was trimmed by 5 bases and the J gene end by 6 bases; junction bases not matched to a gene: 6. Germline V gene lookup returns CDR1 MNHNY and CDR2 SVGAGI (reference sequence). The CDR3 covers 14 residues. The CDR3 region has the DNA TGTGCCAGCAGTCCGACAGGGATCGCCGGGGAGCTGTTTTTT. Its protein is CASSPTGIAGELFF.

The chain recombines TRBV25-1 with TRBJ1-1; possibly TRBD1 for D (6 bases). With 3 bases removed from V and 1 base from J, the gap between germline ends came to 6 bases. Germline V gene data show CDR1 as MGHDK and CDR2 as SYGVNS. There are 13 residues in the CDR3. The CDR3 sequence is CASSEGANTEAFF. CDR3 bases: TGTGCCAGCAGTGAGGGGGCGAACACTGAAGCTTTCTTT.

The chain couples TRBV30 to TRBJ2-7; D may be TRBD1 (5 bases). Germline V gives CDR1 GTSNPN, CDR2 SVGIG (reference sequence). The CDR3 totals 12 residues. The ends were cut back, 5 bases at V and 6 bases at J, with 14 bases in the middle. CDR3 residues: CAWGIGAGEQYF. In DNA, the CDR3 is TGTGCCTGGGGTATAGGGGCCGGCGAGCAGTACTTC.

The chain joins TRBV4-1 to TRBJ2-3, with D perhaps matching TRBD2 (7 bases). The V and J ends lost 0 bases and 0 bases respectively, with 13 bases between them. Germline CDR1 reads MGHRA; CDR2 reads YSYEKL. The CDR3 runs 17 residues. In DNA form, the CDR3 reads TGCGCCAGCAGCCAAGATCCGGCGGGGGCTAGCACAGATACGCAGTATTTT. This translates into CASSQDPAGASTDTQYF.

CDR3 sequence: CASSPTGYKTYGYTF. The CDR3 coding sequence is TGTGCCAGCAGCCCGACCGGGTACAAAACCTATGGCTACACCTTC. This chain connects TRBV27 to TRBJ1-2; D remains ambiguous. V dropped 6 bases and J dropped 4 bases, with 18 bases sitting between them. Per germline, CDR1 MNHEY and CDR2 SMNVEV (reference sequence). CDR3 length: 15 residues.

The chain joins TRBV3-1 (or the pseudogene TRBV3-2) to TRBJ2-7; 11 bases align to TRBD2. Looked up from germline, CDR1 is LGHDT and CDR2 is YNNKEL (reference sequence). The J segment lost 7 bases and the V segment lost 1 base, leaving 3 bases of the junction unmatched. The CDR3 is 14 amino acids. The CDR3 DNA reads TGTGCCAGCAGCCAAGCAGGGACTAGCGGTGAGCAGTACTTC. Encoded protein: CASSQAGTSGEQYF.

J is TRBJ2-1 and V is TRBV20-1; no clear D. The V gene's germline CDR1 is DFQATT and CDR2 SNEGSKA (reference sequence). This CDR3 spans 11 amino acids. V was shortened by 6 bases and J by 5 bases, with 8 bases between the two germline ends. The CDR3, as DNA: TGCAGTGCGAGAATAGACAATGAGCAGTTCTTC. The encoded protein is CSARIDNEQFF.

This clone was detected once. CDR3 residues: CASSQPSSSYQPQHF. DNA of the CDR3: TGCGCCAGCAGCCAACCCTCCTCCTCCTATCAGCCCCAGCATTTT. The chain joins TRBV4-1 to TRBJ1-5; D call uncertain. With 2 bases removed from V and 5 bases from J, the gap between germline ends came to 13 bases. The germline V gene has CDR1 MGHRA and CDR2 YSYEKL. This CDR3 has 15 residues.

This chain connects TRBV9 to TRBJ1-1, with TRBD1 matching 8 bases. Germline-derived CDR1 and CDR2 are SGDLS and YYNGEE. The CDR3 length is 18 residues. Trimming at V came to 0 bases and at J to 1 base, leaving 11 bases not matched to a gene. The CDR3 nucleotides are TGTGCCAGCAGCGTAGGTCGGGGCAGGGGGCCAGGGAACACTGAAGCTTTCTTT. Its translation is CASSVGRGRGPGNTEAFF.

The V call is TRBV7-6, the J call TRBJ2-7; 7 bases agree with TRBD1. Germline values: CDR1 SGHVS, CDR2 FNYEAQ. V was pared by 0 bases and J by 1 base, with 6 bases of the junction left unmatched. The length of the CDR3 is 16 residues. CDR3 sequence: CASSLAVTGISYEQYF. CDR3 nucleotides: TGTGCCAGCAGCTTAGCCGTGACAGGGATATCCTACGAGCAGTACTTC.

This clone was recorded only once. The J gene is TRBJ1-5, the V gene TRBV30; D is uncertain. Germline values: CDR1 GTSNPN, CDR2 SVGIG (reference sequence). The CDR3 sequence is 11 residues long. V lost 5 bases to trimming and J lost 11 bases, with 13 bases between them. CDR3 DNA: TGTGCCTGGTCTATGGGCGGGGCCCAGCATTTT. Translating it yields CAWSMGGAQHF.